This T cell receptor beta chain derives from a study of blood T cell repertoires in COVID-19. The CDR3 is made up of 15 amino acids. V dropped 5 bases and J dropped 0; count of bases not matched to a gene: 4. Germline V CDR1 and CDR2: LGHDT, YNNKEL (reference sequence). Sequencing was performed with immunoSEQ multiplex PCR; in TCRdb, only in-frame clones are kept and a portion is missing. The sample contains 100,000 or so clones, about 75% of which appear only once. The sample was peripheral blood. This chain connects TRBV3-1 (or the pseudogene TRBV3-2) to TRBJ2-4; 7 bases are shared with TRBD1. The TCR originated in a woman aged 70-85 years with acute or convalescent COVID-19. Written as DNA, the CDR3 is TGTGCCAGCAGCGACCGACAGGGAGCCAAAAACATTCAGTACTTC. Its translation is CASSDRQGAKNIQYF.